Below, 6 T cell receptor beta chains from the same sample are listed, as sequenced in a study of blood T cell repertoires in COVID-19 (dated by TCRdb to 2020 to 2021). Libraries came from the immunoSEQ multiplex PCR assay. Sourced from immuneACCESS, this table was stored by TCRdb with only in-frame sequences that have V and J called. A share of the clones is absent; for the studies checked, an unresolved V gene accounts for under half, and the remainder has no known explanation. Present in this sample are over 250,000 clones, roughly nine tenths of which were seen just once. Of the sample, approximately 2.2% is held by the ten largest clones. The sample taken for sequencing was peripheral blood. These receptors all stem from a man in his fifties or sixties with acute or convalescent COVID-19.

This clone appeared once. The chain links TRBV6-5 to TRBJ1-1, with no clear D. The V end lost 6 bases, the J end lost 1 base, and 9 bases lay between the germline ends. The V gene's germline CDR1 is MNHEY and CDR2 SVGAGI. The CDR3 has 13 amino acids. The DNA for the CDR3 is TGTGCCAGCAGGGAGGTTACGAACACTGAAGCTTTCTTT. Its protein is CASREVTNTEAFF.

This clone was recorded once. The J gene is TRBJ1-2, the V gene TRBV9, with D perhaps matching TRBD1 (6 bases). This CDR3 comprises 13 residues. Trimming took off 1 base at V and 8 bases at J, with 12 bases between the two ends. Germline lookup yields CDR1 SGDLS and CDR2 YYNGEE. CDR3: CASSVKGVAGYTF. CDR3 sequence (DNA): TGTGCCAGCAGCGTAAAGGGGGTGGCGGGCTACACCTTC.

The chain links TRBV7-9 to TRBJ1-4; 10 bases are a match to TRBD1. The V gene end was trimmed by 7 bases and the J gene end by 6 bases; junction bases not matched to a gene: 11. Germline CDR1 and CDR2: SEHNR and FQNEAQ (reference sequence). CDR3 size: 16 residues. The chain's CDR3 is CASTIPGQGSDEKLFF. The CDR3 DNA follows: TGTGCCAGCACCATTCCGGGACAGGGGAGTGATGAAAAACTGTTTTTT. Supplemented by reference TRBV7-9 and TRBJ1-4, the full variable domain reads DTGVSQNPRHKITKRGQNVTFRCDPISEHNRLYWYRQTLGQGPEFLTYFQNEAQLEKSRLLSDRFSAERPKGSFSTLEIQRTEQGDSAMYLCASTIPGQGSDEKLFFGSGTQLSVL.

The CDR3 DNA reads as TGTGCCAGCAGCTCTAGCGGGGTGTACAATGAGCAGTTCTTC. It specifies CASSSSGVYNEQFF. The J gene is TRBJ2-1, the V gene TRBV6-5; 9 bases fit TRBD2. The CDR3 consists of 14 residues. The V segment lost 6 bases and the J segment 4 bases; nucleotides outside the gene matches: 4. The germline CDR1 and CDR2 sequences are MNHEY and SVGAGI.

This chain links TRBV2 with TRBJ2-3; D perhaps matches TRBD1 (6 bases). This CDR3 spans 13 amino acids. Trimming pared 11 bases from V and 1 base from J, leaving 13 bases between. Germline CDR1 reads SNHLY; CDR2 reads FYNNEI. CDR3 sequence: CAGKDSRTDTQYF. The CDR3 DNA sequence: TGTGCCGGAAAGGACAGTCGCACAGATACGCAGTATTTT.

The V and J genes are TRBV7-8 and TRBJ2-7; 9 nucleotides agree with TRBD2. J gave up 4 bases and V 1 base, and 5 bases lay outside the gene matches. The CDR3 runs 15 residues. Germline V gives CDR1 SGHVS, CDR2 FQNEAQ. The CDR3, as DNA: TGTGCCAGCAGCTTAGGCGGGGGGGCCTTTTACGAGCAGTACTTC. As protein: CASSLGGGAFYEQYF.